These T cell receptor beta chains were read from a single sample in a study of cytotoxic CD8 clonotypes in ibrutinib-treated CLL. Profiled with immunoSEQ multiplex PCR; TCRdb holds only in-frame clones, not every one. The sample records a few hundred thousand clones, roughly 70% being singletons. Here the sequenced sample was PBMCs, taken after 36 months of ibrutinib treatment. These receptors were taken from a human donor with chronic lymphocytic leukemia. The CDR3 runs from the conserved cysteine through the conserved F or W. The D gene is left open where the match is weak. Clone size is not always given. Where it is, it says once, few, many or a class for expanded clones.

size: once; length: 13; J: TRBJ1-1; V: TRBV9; D: .; CDR3: CASSAKLNTEAFF; DNA: TGTGCCAGCAGCGCCAAATTGAACACTGAAGCTTTCTTT
size: once; length: 15; J: TRBJ2-7; V: TRBV5-4; D: .; CDR3: CASSLLSGQLREQYF; DNA: TGTGCCAGCAGCTTACTAAGCGGGCAGCTCAGAGAGCAGTACTTC
size: .; length: 13; J: TRBJ2-7; V: TRBV29-1; D: TRBD1; CDR3: CSVAPGQGYEQYF; DNA: TGCAGCGTTGCCCCGGGACAGGGCTACGAGCAGTACTTC
size: .; length: 18; J: TRBJ2-3; V: TRBV4-1; D: .; CDR3: CASSQRFGPDTSTDTQYF; DNA: TGCGCCAGCAGCCAAAGATTCGGACCAGACACTAGCACAGATACGCAGTATTTT
size: .; length: 17; J: TRBJ2-3; V: TRBV10-3; D: TRBD2; CDR3: CAISEPSSGGVTDTQYF; DNA: TGTGCCATCAGTGAGCCATCGAGCGGGGGGGTCACAGATACGCAGTATTTT
size: .; length: 13; J: TRBJ2-7; V: TRBV6-5; D: .; CDR3: CASSRQVYYEQYF; DNA: TGTGCCAGCAGCAGACAGGTTTACTACGAGCAGTACTTC
size: .; length: 14; J: TRBJ1-1; V: TRBV5-1; D: .; CDR3: CASSGGTVNTEAFF; DNA: TGCGCCAGCAGCGGGGGGACGGTGAACACTGAAGCTTTCTTT
size: .; length: 16; J: TRBJ1-5; V: TRBV19; D: TRBD1; CDR3: CASSREQGANNQPQHF; DNA: TGTGCCAGTAGTAGGGAACAGGGGGCCAACAATCAGCCCCAGCATTTT
size: .; length: 15; J: TRBJ2-2; V: TRBV27; D: TRBD1; CDR3: CASRHRQGVTGELFF; DNA: TGTGCCAGCAGGCATCGACAGGGGGTCACCGGGGAGCTGTTTTTT
size: .; length: 15; J: TRBJ2-7; V: TRBV4-1; D: TRBD1; CDR3: CASSQDRGRLNEQYF; DNA: TGCGCCAGCAGCCAAGACAGGGGGCGGTTGAACGAGCAGTACTTC
size: .; length: 11; J: TRBJ1-1; V: TRBV25-1; D: TRBD1; CDR3: CASSRQGQAFF; DNA: TGTGCCAGCAGTCGACAGGGCCAGGCTTTCTTT
size: .; length: 15; J: TRBJ2-7; V: TRBV29-1; D: TRBD2; CDR3: CSVGRRLAGEYEQYF; DNA: TGCAGCGTTGGCCGTCGGTTAGCGGGAGAGTACGAGCAGTACTTC
size: .; length: 14; J: TRBJ2-3; V: TRBV2; D: .; CDR3: CASRRQAPTDTQYF; DNA: TGTGCCAGCAGACGACAGGCCCCTACAGATACGCAGTATTTT
size: once; length: 17; J: TRBJ1-6; V: TRBV5-1; D: .; CDR3: CASSLAQGGSYNSPLHF; DNA: TGCGCCAGCAGCTTGGCCCAGGGTGGATCCTATAATTCACCCCTCCACTTT
size: once; length: 16; J: TRBJ2-5; V: TRBV9; D: .; CDR3: CASSPSRGVLVETQYF; DNA: TGTGCCAGCAGCCCCAGCAGGGGGGTCCTCGTTGAGACCCAGTACTTC
size: .; length: 13; J: TRBJ2-7; V: TRBV6-5; D: .; CDR3: CASSYGATYEQYF; DNA: TGTGCCAGCAGTTACGGCGCTACCTACGAGCAGTACTTC
size: .; length: 14; J: TRBJ2-3; V: TRBV7-2; D: TRBD2; CDR3: CASSSHLSGVGQYF; DNA: TGTGCCAGCAGCTCACACCTTAGCGGGGTTGGGCAGTATTTT
size: .; length: 13; J: TRBJ1-4; V: TRBV15; D: .; CDR3: CATSRDLEEKLFF; DNA: TGTGCCACCAGCAGAGACCTGGAGGAAAAACTGTTTTTT
size: once; length: 15; J: TRBJ2-1; V: TRBV4-1; D: TRBD2; CDR3: CASSRAGSYYNEQFF; DNA: TGCGCCAGCAGCCGAGCGGGGTCCTATTACAATGAGCAGTTCTTC
size: few; length: 13; J: TRBJ1-2; V: TRBV5-6; D: .; CDR3: CASSREGIIGYTF; DNA: TGTGCCAGCAGCCGGGAAGGGATCATTGGCTACACCTTC
size: few; length: 13; J: TRBJ2-5; V: TRBV6-4; D: TRBD2; CDR3: CASKSGRGETQYF; DNA: TGTGCCAGCAAAAGCGGGAGAGGGGAGACCCAGTACTTC
size: few; length: 14; J: TRBJ2-3; V: TRBV2; D: TRBD2; CDR3: CASGQTSGGILQYF; DNA: TGTGCCAGCGGCCAGACTAGCGGGGGAATATTACAGTATTTT
size: .; length: 16; J: TRBJ2-1; V: TRBV2; D: .; CDR3: CASSVSLRGSYNEQFF; DNA: TGTGCCAGCAGTGTTAGCCTCAGGGGCTCATACAATGAGCAGTTCTTC
size: .; length: 13; J: TRBJ2-7; V: TRBV4-1; D: .; CDR3: CASSPRFSYEQYF; DNA: TGCGCCAGCAGCCCGCGATTCTCCTACGAGCAGTACTTC
size: .; length: 15; J: TRBJ2-3; V: TRBV6-5; D: .; CDR3: CASSSPASMADTQYF; DNA: TGTGCCAGCAGTTCCCCGGCTAGCATGGCAGATACGCAGTATTTT